This entry is about one T cell receptor (beta chain). This entry is derived from a study of patients and donors after allogeneic stem cell transplantation. Each CDR3 protein is one row after TCRdb ran MiXCR on the RT-PCR reads. The profile shows some 230,000 distinct CDR3 sequences, over 12% of them singletons. The V end was cut by 3 bases, the J end by 8 bases, with 19 bases between. The CDR3 is 15 amino acids. The V gene's germline CDR1 is DFQATT and CDR2 SNEGSKA (reference sequence). Sequencing used blood, either unsorted or a sorted T cell fraction (not recorded which). The TCR was taken from a human donor who was either an allogeneic HSCT recipient or a stem cell or donor lymphocyte infusion donor (not recorded which). It is not recorded whose cells these are; they may come from a transplant donor. V gene TRBV20-1 combines with J gene TRBJ1-4, with D maybe TRBD1 (5 bases). CDR3 protein: CSASTAGTGYEKLFF. CDR3 sequence (DNA): TGCAGTGCTAGTACGGCGGGGACGGGGTACGAAAAACTGTTTTTT.